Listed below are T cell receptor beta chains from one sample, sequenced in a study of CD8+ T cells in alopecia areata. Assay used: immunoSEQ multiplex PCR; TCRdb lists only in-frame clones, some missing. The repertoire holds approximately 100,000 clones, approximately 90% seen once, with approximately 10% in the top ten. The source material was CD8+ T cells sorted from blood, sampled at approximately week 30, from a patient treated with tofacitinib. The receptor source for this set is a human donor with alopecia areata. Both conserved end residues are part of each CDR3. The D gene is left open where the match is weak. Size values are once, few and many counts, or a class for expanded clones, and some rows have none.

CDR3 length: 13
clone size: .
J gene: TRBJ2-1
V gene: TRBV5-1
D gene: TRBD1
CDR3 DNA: TGCGCCAGCAGCTGGCAGGGGGCGGTTGAGCAGTTCTTC
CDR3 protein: CASSWQGAVEQFF

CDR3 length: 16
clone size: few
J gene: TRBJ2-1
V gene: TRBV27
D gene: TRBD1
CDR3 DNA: TGTGCCAGCAGTTTATATCTGGGACAGCATTACAATGAGCAGTTCTTC
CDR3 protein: CASSLYLGQHYNEQFF

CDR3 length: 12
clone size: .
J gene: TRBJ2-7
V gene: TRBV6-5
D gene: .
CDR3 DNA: TGTGCCAGCAGCCCCAGCTTTTACGAGCAGTACTTC
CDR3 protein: CASSPSFYEQYF

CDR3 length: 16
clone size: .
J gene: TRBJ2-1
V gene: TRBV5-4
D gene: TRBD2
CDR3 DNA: TGTGCCAGCAGCTTGCCGACTAGCGGGGGATACAATGAGCAGTTCTTC
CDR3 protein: CASSLPTSGGYNEQFF

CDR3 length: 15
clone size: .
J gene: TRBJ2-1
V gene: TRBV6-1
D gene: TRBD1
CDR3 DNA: TGTGCCAGCAGTGACGACAGGGGAACCTACAATGAGCAGTTCTTC
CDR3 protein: CASSDDRGTYNEQFF

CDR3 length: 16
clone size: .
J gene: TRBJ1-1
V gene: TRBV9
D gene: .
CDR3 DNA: TGTGCCAGCAGCCCTACAACCGGGGCCCTAGACACTGAAGCTTTCTTT
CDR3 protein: CASSPTTGALDTEAFF

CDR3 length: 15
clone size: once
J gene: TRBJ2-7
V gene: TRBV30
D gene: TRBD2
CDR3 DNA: TGTGCCTGGAGTTTAAGGGTTGCTAGCGGCTACGAGCAGTACTTC
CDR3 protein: CAWSLRVASGYEQYF

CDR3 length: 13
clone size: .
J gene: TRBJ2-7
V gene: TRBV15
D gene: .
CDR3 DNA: TGTGCCACCAGCAGAGATTTCACCTACGAGCAGTACTTC
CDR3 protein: CATSRDFTYEQYF

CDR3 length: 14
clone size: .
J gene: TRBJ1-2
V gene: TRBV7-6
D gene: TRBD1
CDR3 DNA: TGTGCCAGCAGCTTAGCGACAGGGGGGTATGGCTACACCTTC
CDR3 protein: CASSLATGGYGYTF

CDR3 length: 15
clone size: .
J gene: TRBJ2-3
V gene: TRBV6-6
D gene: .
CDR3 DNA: TGTGCCAGCAGCCCTCTAGGGCCGAGCACAGATACGCAGTATTTT
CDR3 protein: CASSPLGPSTDTQYF

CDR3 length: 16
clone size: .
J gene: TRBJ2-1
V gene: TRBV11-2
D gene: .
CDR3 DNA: TGTGCCAGCAGCTTTTTCGAACAGAGCTCCTACAATGAGCAGTTCTTC
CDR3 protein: CASSFFEQSSYNEQFF

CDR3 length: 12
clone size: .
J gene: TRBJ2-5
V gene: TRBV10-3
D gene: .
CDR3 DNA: TGTGCCATCAGTGAGAAGCAAGAGACCCAGTACTTC
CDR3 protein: CAISEKQETQYF

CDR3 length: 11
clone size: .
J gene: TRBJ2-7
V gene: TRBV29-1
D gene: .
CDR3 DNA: TGCAGCGTTGAAGTAGTGGGCGAGCAGTACTTC
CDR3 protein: CSVEVVGEQYF

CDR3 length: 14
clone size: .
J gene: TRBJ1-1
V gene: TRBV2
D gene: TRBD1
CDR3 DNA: TGTGCCAGCAAGGGGGACAGTATGAACACTGAAGCTTTCTTT
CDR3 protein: CASKGDSMNTEAFF

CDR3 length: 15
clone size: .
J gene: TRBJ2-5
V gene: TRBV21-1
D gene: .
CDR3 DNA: TGTGCCAGCAGCAGACGGAGGGACAACCAAGAGACCCAGTACTTC
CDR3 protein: CASSRRRDNQETQYF

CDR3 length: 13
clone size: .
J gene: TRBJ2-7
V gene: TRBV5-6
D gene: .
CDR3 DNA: TGTGCCAGCAGGGTGGCCGGTTCCTACGAGCAGTACTTC
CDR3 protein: CASRVAGSYEQYF

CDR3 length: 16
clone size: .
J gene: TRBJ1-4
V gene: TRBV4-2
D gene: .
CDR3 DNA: TGTGCCAGCAGCCAAGAGTGGGGGGCAACTAATGAAAAACTGTTTTTT
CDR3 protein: CASSQEWGATNEKLFF

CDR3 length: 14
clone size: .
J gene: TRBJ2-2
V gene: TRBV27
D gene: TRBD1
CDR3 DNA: TGTGCCAGCAGTTTGGACAGGGGGACCGGGGAGCTGTTTTTT
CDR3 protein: CASSLDRGTGELFF

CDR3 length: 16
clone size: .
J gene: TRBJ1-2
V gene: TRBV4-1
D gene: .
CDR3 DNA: TGCGCCAGCAGCCAAGATCCTGGTCCGCGGCCCTATGGCTACACCTTC
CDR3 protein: CASSQDPGPRPYGYTF

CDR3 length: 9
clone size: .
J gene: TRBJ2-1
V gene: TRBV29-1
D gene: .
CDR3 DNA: TGCAGCGTTGGGGATGAGCAGTTCTTC
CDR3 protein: CSVGDEQFF

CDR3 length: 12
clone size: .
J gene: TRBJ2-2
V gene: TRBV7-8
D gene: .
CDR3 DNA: TGTGCCAGCATCCGGAGGGACGGGGAGCTGTTTTTT
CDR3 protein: CASIRRDGELFF

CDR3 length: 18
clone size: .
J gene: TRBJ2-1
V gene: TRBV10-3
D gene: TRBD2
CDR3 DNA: TGTGCCATCAGTGAGACAATGAGCGGGAGCCCCCCGTGGAATGAGCAGTTCTTC
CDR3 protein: CAISETMSGSPPWNEQFF

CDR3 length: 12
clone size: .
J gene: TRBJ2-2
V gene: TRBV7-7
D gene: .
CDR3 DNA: TGTGCCAGCAGCCGGAAATCCGGGGAGCTGTTTTTT
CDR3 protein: CASSRKSGELFF

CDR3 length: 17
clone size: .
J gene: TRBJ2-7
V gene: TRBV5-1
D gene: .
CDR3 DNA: TGCGCCAGCAGCTCCGCTGACGCCTGGGAGCCTGGGTCCGAGCAGTACTTC
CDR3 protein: CASSSADAWEPGSEQYF

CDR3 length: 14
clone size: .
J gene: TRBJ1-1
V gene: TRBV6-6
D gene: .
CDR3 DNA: TGTGCCAGCAGTTACTCTGGGTGGAACACTGAAGCTTTCTTT
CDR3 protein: CASSYSGWNTEAFF

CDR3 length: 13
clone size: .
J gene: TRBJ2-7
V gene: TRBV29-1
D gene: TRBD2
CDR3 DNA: TGCAGCGTTGTCGCTAGCGGGAGTTACGAGCAGTACTTC
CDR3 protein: CSVVASGSYEQYF

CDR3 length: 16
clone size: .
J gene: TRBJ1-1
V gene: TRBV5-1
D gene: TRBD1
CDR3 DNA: TGCGCCAGCAGCTTGGCCCGCACAGGGGACGGCACTGAAGCTTTCTTT
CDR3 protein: CASSLARTGDGTEAFF

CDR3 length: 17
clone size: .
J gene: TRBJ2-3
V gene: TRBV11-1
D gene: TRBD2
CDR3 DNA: TGTGCCAGCAGCGCCAGACTAGCGGGAGGGCCGACGGATACGCAGTATTTT
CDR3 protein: CASSARLAGGPTDTQYF

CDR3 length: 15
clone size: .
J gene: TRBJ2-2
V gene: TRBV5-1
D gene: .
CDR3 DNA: TGCGCCAGCAGCTTGGAGGGCACAAACACCGGGGAGCTGTTTTTT
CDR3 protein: CASSLEGTNTGELFF

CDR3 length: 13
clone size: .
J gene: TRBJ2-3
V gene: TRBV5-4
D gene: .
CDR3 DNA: TGTGCCAGCAGCCCGGCCATTACAGATACGCAGTATTTT
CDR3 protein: CASSPAITDTQYF

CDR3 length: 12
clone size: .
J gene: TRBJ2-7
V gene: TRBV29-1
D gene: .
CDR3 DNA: TGCAGCGTCCGCCGGCGGACCTACGAGCAGTACTTC
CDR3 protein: CSVRRRTYEQYF

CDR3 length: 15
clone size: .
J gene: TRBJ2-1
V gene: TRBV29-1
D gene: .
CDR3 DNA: TGCAGCGTTGACCATCCCGGAGGAGCAGACAATGAGCAGTTCTTC
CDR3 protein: CSVDHPGGADNEQFF

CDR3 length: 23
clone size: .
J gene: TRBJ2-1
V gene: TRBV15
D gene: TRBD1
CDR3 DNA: TGTGCCACCAGCAGAGTTCGAGGAGCAGACAAGGGGGCGCTTTCATACTCACGACGTTCCCTCTTCTTC
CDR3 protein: CATSRVRGADKGALSYSRRSLFF

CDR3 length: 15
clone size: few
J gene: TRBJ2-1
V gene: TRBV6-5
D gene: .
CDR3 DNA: TGTGCCAGCAGTCCGGTGATCCTCGGGGGCAATGAGCAGTTCTTC
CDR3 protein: CASSPVILGGNEQFF

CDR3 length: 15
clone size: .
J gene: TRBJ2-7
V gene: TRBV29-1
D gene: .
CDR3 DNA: TGCAGCGTTGAAGGGTCGGGGTCCAAGGTTAACGAGCAGTACTTC
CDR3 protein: CSVEGSGSKVNEQYF

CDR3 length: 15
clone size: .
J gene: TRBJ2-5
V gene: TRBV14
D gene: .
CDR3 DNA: TGTGCCAGCAGCTCTGAGCCTTCGTACCAAGAGACCCAGTACTTC
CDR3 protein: CASSSEPSYQETQYF

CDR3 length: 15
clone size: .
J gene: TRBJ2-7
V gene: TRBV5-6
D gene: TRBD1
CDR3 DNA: TGTGCCAGCAGCTTGGGGGGACAGGTCTCCTACGAGCAGTACTTC
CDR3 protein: CASSLGGQVSYEQYF

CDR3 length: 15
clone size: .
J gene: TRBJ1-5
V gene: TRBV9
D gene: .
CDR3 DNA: TGTGCCAGCAGCGGTATGGACAGCATAAATCAGCCCCAGCATTTT
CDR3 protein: CASSGMDSINQPQHF

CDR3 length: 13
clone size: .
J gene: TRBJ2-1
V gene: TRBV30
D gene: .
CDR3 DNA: TGTGCCTGGAGTGTTCTAGCGAACAATGAGCAGTTCTTC
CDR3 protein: CAWSVLANNEQFF

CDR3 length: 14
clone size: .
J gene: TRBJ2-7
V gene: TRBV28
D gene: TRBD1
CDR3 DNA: TGTGCCAGCGGCCGGGACAGGGGAGTTTACGAGCAGTACTTC
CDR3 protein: CASGRDRGVYEQYF

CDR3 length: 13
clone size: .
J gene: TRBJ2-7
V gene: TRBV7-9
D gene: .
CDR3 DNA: TGTGCCAGCAGCTTGGGGACAAACTACGAGCAGTACTTC
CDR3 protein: CASSLGTNYEQYF

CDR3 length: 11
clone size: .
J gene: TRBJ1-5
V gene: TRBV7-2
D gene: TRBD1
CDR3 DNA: TGTGCCAGCAGCGTGGGACAGGGGATGCATTTT
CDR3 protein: CASSVGQGMHF

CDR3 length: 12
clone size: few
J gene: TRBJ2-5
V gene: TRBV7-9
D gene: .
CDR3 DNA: TGTGCCAGCAGCTTAGGGCGCGGGGCCCAGTACTTC
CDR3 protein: CASSLGRGAQYF

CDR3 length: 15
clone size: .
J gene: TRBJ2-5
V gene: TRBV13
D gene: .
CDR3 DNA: TGTGCCAGCAGCTTAGGGTACTCCCAGGCAGAGACCCAGTACTTC
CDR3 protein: CASSLGYSQAETQYF

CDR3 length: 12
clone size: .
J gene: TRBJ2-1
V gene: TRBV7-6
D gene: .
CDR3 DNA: TGTGCCAGCAGCTTTCTCGACAATGAGCAGTTCTTC
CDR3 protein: CASSFLDNEQFF